This record looks at one TCR beta chain sequence and its context. What it binds is not known. The study ran its PCR with 60 Vbeta and 13 Jbeta primers. Profiling relied on immunoSEQ multiplex PCR, and the TCRdb table lists in-frame clones only, not all of them. The sample holds roughly 200,000 clones; 70% to 80% are singletons and the top ten take around 4.3%. The data belong to a study of cytomegalovirus exposure and HLA in healthy donors. The overall study: When 398 donors were genotyped, roughly 82% of them were found to fall in the Caucasian-associated ancestry cluster.

Germline V gene data show CDR1 as SGHTA and CDR2 as FQGNSA. Germline trimming cut 5 bases from V and 2 bases from J; bases unmatched to any gene: 7. This CDR3 contains 15 residues. Whole-study findings and limits: Presence/absence comparisons presumed near-even sequencing depth among donors. Among TCR beta chains of equal frequency, HLA-associated ones were more clonally expanded in a later analysis. Among the most significant clusters, several appeared linked to common viral pathogens in a later analysis.

This chain uses TRBV7-2 with TRBJ2-5, with TRBD2 identical over 8 bases. The sample consisted of PBMCs. This TCR derives from a woman aged 25-40 years in good health and CMV-seropositive. CDR3 residues: CASSEGLVMQETQYF. The CDR3 DNA is TGTGCCAGCAGCGAGGGACTAGTGATGCAAGAGACCCAGTACTTC.